The 4 T cell receptor beta chains in this list originate from one sample, sequenced in a study of T cells in Graves' hyperthyroidism and ophthalmopathy. Researchers took RNA transcripts and amplified the TCR beta CDR3 regions from them. The HTBI primer set drove a first-round RT-PCR of the TCR CDR3. MiXCR, applied by TCRdb to the multiplex PCR reads, yields one record per CDR3 protein. The sample lists some 740,000 distinct CDR3 sequences, roughly 15% occurring once. Sequencing was carried out using blood. The receptors shown here come from a woman between 18 and 29 years old with Graves' hyperthyroidism.

This clonotype has ten or more counts. The genes are TRBV7-9 and TRBJ2-2, with 8 positions matching TRBD1. Germline V lookup: CDR1 SEHNR, CDR2 FQNEAQ (reference sequence). The CDR3 is made up of 19 amino acids. Germline trimming cut 5 bases from V and 8 bases from J; bases unmatched to any gene: 22. The CDR3 is CASSRSGQGLEQLAGELFF. Written as DNA, the CDR3 is TGTGCCAGCAGCCGCTCTGGACAGGGTCTCGAGCAATTAGCTGGGGAGCTGTTTTTT.

In this sample, this clonotype turned up a few times. The J gene is TRBJ1-5, the V gene TRBV19; the D gene is possibly TRBD1 (5 bases). This CDR3 is 13 amino acids long. Trimming pared 8 bases from V and 0 bases from J, leaving 8 bases between. The germline gives CDR1 LNHDA, CDR2 SQIVND (reference sequence). The CDR3 region has the DNA TGTGCCAGTGTGGGGGTTAGCAATCAGCCCCAGCATTTT. This encodes CASVGVSNQPQHF.

This clonotype was seen repeatedly, ten times or more. This chain connects TRBV13 to TRBJ1-2; the D is unclear. V was cut by 2 bases and J by 0 bases, with 4 bases left in between. Germline CDR1 reads PRHDT; CDR2 reads FYEKMQ (reference sequence). CDR3 length: 13 residues. The CDR3 DNA reads as TGTGCCAGCAGCTTACAGACTAACTATGGCTACACCTTC. This encodes CASSLQTNYGYTF.

This clonotype has more than one count but fewer than ten. This chain links TRBV28 with TRBJ1-5, with D possibly being TRBD1 (6 bases). CDR3 length: 15 amino acids. The V gene's germline CDR1 is MDHEN and CDR2 SYDVKM. The V end was cut by 5 bases, the J end by 4 bases, with 15 bases between. This chain's CDR3 is CASSQLRGINQPQHF. The CDR3 DNA sequence: TGTGCCAGCAGTCAATTGAGGGGGATAAATCAGCCCCAGCATTTT.